This record concerns one TCR beta chain sequence. Single viable CD3+CD4+CD8-CD45RO+ cells were sorted as the memory CD4+ T cells. CD4+ T cells were isolated by positive magnetic selection. This sample is part of a study of memory CD4+ T cells and cytomegalovirus serostatus. Overall study: Healthy Belgian adult donors included 9 or 10 CMV-positive and 24 CMV-negative people.

Generated by immunoSEQ multiplex PCR, the TCRdb table keeps only in-frame clones and is missing some. Among about 64,000 clones listed, around 77% were seen once. The receptor was derived from an adult in good health and CMV-seronegative. The sample was memory CD4+ T cells from blood.

CDR3: CASSLDRKTRDTQYF. In nucleotides, the CDR3 is TGTGCCAGCAGCCTAGACAGAAAGACACGAGATACGCAGTATTTT. The chain links TRBV7-3 to TRBJ2-3, with D perhaps TRBD1 (5 bases). The ends were cut back, 5 bases at V and 5 bases at J, with 17 bases in the middle. This CDR3 is 15 amino acids long. Germline CDR1 and CDR2: SGHTA and FQGTGA.